The clone carrying this T cell receptor beta chain was seen a few times. Its antigen is undetermined. V lost 0 bases and J 1 base, leaving 9 bases between the germline ends. Germline CDR1 is SGHVS and CDR2 is FQNEAQ. The CDR3 consists of 15 residues. Unique molecular identifiers were present in the TCR beta cDNA libraries. TCRdb called the PCR reads again in MiXCR, with one record for every CDR3 protein. This table has approximately 160,000 distinct CDR3 sequences, 30% appearing once. These data belong to a study of post-analysis software for immune sequencing data. Whole-study findings and limits: Four or five TRBV segments, TRBV5-6, TRBV5-1 and TRBV20-1 among them, were found more frequent in patients than controls.

This receptor was identified in a girl between 10 and 17 years old with multiple sclerosis. This chain links TRBV7-8 with TRBJ1-1, with D tentatively TRBD1 (5 bases). Sequencing was carried out using blood. The CDR3 region has the DNA TGTGCCAGCAGCTTAGCGGGGGGTCCGAACACTGAAGCTTTCTTT. Encoded protein: CASSLAGGPNTEAFF.